The rows below give T cell receptor beta chains drawn from one sample of a study of blood T cell repertoires in COVID-19. Here immunoSEQ multiplex PCR was the method, and the copy in TCRdb shows in-frame clones only, minus some. The table lists about 250,000 clones, about 82% of them singletons. Source material: peripheral blood. These receptors were obtained from a woman between 55 and 75 years old with active or convalescent COVID-19. Each CDR3 is given with its conserved first and last residue. The D gene is left open where the match is weak. The size field is filled for only some rows; it gives once, few, many or a size class.

v_gene: TRBV4-1; d_gene: TRBD2; abundance: -; j_gene: TRBJ2-1; CDR3nt: TGCGCCAGCAGCCAAGGGAAGAGTTATCTAGCGGGGTACAATGAGCAGTTCTTC; CDR3aa: CASSQGKSYLAGYNEQFF
v_gene: TRBV11-2; d_gene: -; abundance: -; j_gene: TRBJ2-2; CDR3nt: TGTGCCAGCAGCTTAGTTGCGGGTTTCACCGGGGAGCTGTTTTTT; CDR3aa: CASSLVAGFTGELFF
v_gene: TRBV19; d_gene: TRBD1; abundance: -; j_gene: TRBJ1-5; CDR3nt: TGTGCCAGTAGTGAGGGACAGGTTGGAAATCAGCCCCAGCATTTT; CDR3aa: CASSEGQVGNQPQHF
v_gene: TRBV4-1; d_gene: -; abundance: once; j_gene: TRBJ1-2; CDR3nt: TGCGCCAGCAGCCAAGATCAGGGGAACTATGGCTACACCTTC; CDR3aa: CASSQDQGNYGYTF
v_gene: TRBV11-2; d_gene: TRBD2; abundance: -; j_gene: TRBJ2-2; CDR3nt: TGTGCCAGCAGCCCGGGGACTAGCGGGAACACCGGGGAGCTGTTTTTT; CDR3aa: CASSPGTSGNTGELFF
v_gene: TRBV5-4; d_gene: TRBD2; abundance: -; j_gene: TRBJ2-3; CDR3nt: TGTGCCAGCAGCTTGCTAGCGGGAGCTGTAGATACGCAGTATTTT; CDR3aa: CASSLLAGAVDTQYF
v_gene: TRBV27; d_gene: -; abundance: -; j_gene: TRBJ2-7; CDR3nt: TGTGCCAGCAAGGAGGAAAGCACTCTCCACGAGCAGTACTTC; CDR3aa: CASKEESTLHEQYF
v_gene: TRBV5-6; d_gene: -; abundance: -; j_gene: TRBJ2-1; CDR3nt: TGTGCCAGCAGATCAGCCATTAGCGGAGGGCTCAACAATGAGCAGTTCTTC; CDR3aa: CASRSAISGGLNNEQFF
v_gene: TRBV14; d_gene: -; abundance: -; j_gene: TRBJ1-1; CDR3nt: TGTGCCAGCAGCCAAGATCCCGGGATGTGGGTCACTGAAGCTTTCTTT; CDR3aa: CASSQDPGMWVTEAFF
v_gene: TRBV5-1; d_gene: TRBD1; abundance: -; j_gene: TRBJ2-1; CDR3nt: TGCGCCAGCAGCTCCCCGACAGGGACCGCTGAGCAGTTCTTC; CDR3aa: CASSSPTGTAEQFF
v_gene: TRBV5-5; d_gene: TRBD2; abundance: -; j_gene: TRBJ2-2; CDR3nt: TGTGCCAGCAGCTTGCGCGGGGGGGCCTCGAACACCGGGGAGCTGTTTTTT; CDR3aa: CASSLRGGASNTGELFF
v_gene: TRBV19; d_gene: TRBD1; abundance: -; j_gene: TRBJ1-1; CDR3nt: TGTGCCAGTAACCCTTGGACAGGGGCGAACACTGAAGCTTTCTTT; CDR3aa: CASNPWTGANTEAFF
v_gene: TRBV18; d_gene: TRBD1; abundance: -; j_gene: TRBJ2-1; CDR3nt: TGTGCCAGCTCACCACGGGGTCCGGGACAGGCTCGCAATGAGCAGTTCTTC; CDR3aa: CASSPRGPGQARNEQFF
v_gene: TRBV11-3; d_gene: -; abundance: -; j_gene: TRBJ1-1; CDR3nt: TGTGCCAGCAGCTTCGAGGCAAACACTGAAGCTTTCTTT; CDR3aa: CASSFEANTEAFF
v_gene: TRBV29-1; d_gene: TRBD2; abundance: -; j_gene: TRBJ2-1; CDR3nt: TGCAGCGTTGTAAGCGGGGTCAATGAGCAGTTCTTC; CDR3aa: CSVVSGVNEQFF
v_gene: TRBV11-2; d_gene: -; abundance: once; j_gene: TRBJ1-2; CDR3nt: TGTGCCAGCAGCGTGGGAGTTTATGGCTACACCTTC; CDR3aa: CASSVGVYGYTF
v_gene: TRBV11-3; d_gene: -; abundance: -; j_gene: TRBJ1-2; CDR3nt: TGTGCCAGCAGCTTAGGTGCAGGGGCCTATGGCTACACCTTC; CDR3aa: CASSLGAGAYGYTF
v_gene: TRBV7-9; d_gene: -; abundance: -; j_gene: TRBJ1-6; CDR3nt: TGTGCCAGCAGCCCTATAAATTCACCCCTCCACTTT; CDR3aa: CASSPINSPLHF
v_gene: TRBV9; d_gene: -; abundance: -; j_gene: TRBJ2-2; CDR3nt: TGTGCCAGCAGCGTAGGTGCGGATGCGAACACCGGGGAGCTGTTTTTT; CDR3aa: CASSVGADANTGELFF
v_gene: TRBV11-2; d_gene: TRBD2; abundance: -; j_gene: TRBJ2-1; CDR3nt: TGTGCCAGCAGCTCTAGCGGAAACTCCTACAATGAGCAGTTCTTC; CDR3aa: CASSSSGNSYNEQFF
v_gene: TRBV6-5; d_gene: -; abundance: once; j_gene: TRBJ2-2; CDR3nt: TGTGCCAGCGGACAACCTTCGGACACCGGGGAGCTGTTTTTT; CDR3aa: CASGQPSDTGELFF
v_gene: TRBV3-1/TRBV3-2; d_gene: TRBD1; abundance: -; j_gene: TRBJ1-2; CDR3nt: TGTGCCAGCAGCCAATACCCAGGGGGGACCCTTGGCTACACCTTC; CDR3aa: CASSQYPGGTLGYTF
v_gene: TRBV7-9; d_gene: -; abundance: -; j_gene: TRBJ1-3; CDR3nt: TGTGCCAGCAGCTTAGTAGGCAGGGAGGCCACCATATATTTT; CDR3aa: CASSLVGREATIYF
v_gene: TRBV15; d_gene: -; abundance: few; j_gene: TRBJ1-6; CDR3nt: TGTGCCACCAGCAGAGATAGGAGGGGCTCCTATAATTCACCCCTCCACTTT; CDR3aa: CATSRDRRGSYNSPLHF
v_gene: TRBV7-9; d_gene: -; abundance: once; j_gene: TRBJ2-2; CDR3nt: TGTGCCAGCAACCTCGCGGGGCTAGCGAACACCGGGGAGCTGTTTTTT; CDR3aa: CASNLAGLANTGELFF
v_gene: TRBV13; d_gene: -; abundance: -; j_gene: TRBJ2-3; CDR3nt: TGTGCCAGCAGCTCACGATGGGACTCGAGCACAGATACGCAGTATTTT; CDR3aa: CASSSRWDSSTDTQYF
v_gene: TRBV6-6; d_gene: TRBD1; abundance: -; j_gene: TRBJ1-1; CDR3nt: TGTGCCAGCAGTTACTGGACAGGGAGGTTGAACACTGAAGCTTTCTTT; CDR3aa: CASSYWTGRLNTEAFF
v_gene: TRBV5-6; d_gene: -; abundance: -; j_gene: TRBJ1-1; CDR3nt: TGTGCCAGCAGCTTGGCGCGGAGGGAAACTGAAGCTTTCTTT; CDR3aa: CASSLARRETEAFF
v_gene: TRBV5-1; d_gene: -; abundance: -; j_gene: TRBJ1-1; CDR3nt: TGCGCCAGCAGCCGAATACAGGGTAACACTGAAGCTTTCTTT; CDR3aa: CASSRIQGNTEAFF
v_gene: TRBV27; d_gene: -; abundance: -; j_gene: TRBJ2-1; CDR3nt: TGTGCCAGCAGTTTCCAGGGGTATGAGCAGTTCTTC; CDR3aa: CASSFQGYEQFF
v_gene: TRBV11-2; d_gene: -; abundance: -; j_gene: TRBJ1-6; CDR3nt: TGTGCCAGCAGCTCCCAGGGGAGAGATTCACCCCTCCACTTT; CDR3aa: CASSSQGRDSPLHF
v_gene: TRBV13; d_gene: TRBD1; abundance: -; j_gene: TRBJ1-1; CDR3nt: TGTGCCAGCAGCTCCCGGGACAGGGGGCTTTGGGGTGAAGCTTTCTTT; CDR3aa: CASSSRDRGLWGEAFF
v_gene: TRBV7-9; d_gene: -; abundance: -; j_gene: TRBJ1-1; CDR3nt: TGTGCCAGCAGCAAAGTATCCGGACTGTACACTGAAGCTTTCTTT; CDR3aa: CASSKVSGLYTEAFF
v_gene: TRBV28; d_gene: -; abundance: -; j_gene: TRBJ1-2; CDR3nt: TGTGCCAGCAGTTTCCTAGTGCGGACACCGAGCCGGGGGGACTATGGCTACACCTTC; CDR3aa: CASSFLVRTPSRGDYGYTF
v_gene: TRBV7-2; d_gene: -; abundance: -; j_gene: TRBJ2-3; CDR3nt: TGTGCCAGCAGGCCCAGGGGGACTAGCACAGATACGCAGTATTTT; CDR3aa: CASRPRGTSTDTQYF
v_gene: TRBV4-2; d_gene: TRBD2; abundance: -; j_gene: TRBJ2-1; CDR3nt: TGTGCCAGCAGCCGATTCCGGGACTACTACAATGAGCAGTTCTTC; CDR3aa: CASSRFRDYYNEQFF
v_gene: TRBV24-1; d_gene: TRBD1; abundance: -; j_gene: TRBJ2-5; CDR3nt: TGTGCCACCAGTGATTTCCGCCCCGGGACAGGGAGAGAGACCCAGTACTTC; CDR3aa: CATSDFRPGTGRETQYF
v_gene: TRBV4-1; d_gene: -; abundance: -; j_gene: TRBJ2-3; CDR3nt: TGCGCCAGCAGCCAAACGGCAGGGGACGGCACAGATACGCAGTATTTT; CDR3aa: CASSQTAGDGTDTQYF
v_gene: TRBV28; d_gene: -; abundance: -; j_gene: TRBJ2-3; CDR3nt: TGTGCCAGCCGGACTGTCACAGATACGCAGTATTTT; CDR3aa: CASRTVTDTQYF
v_gene: TRBV6-5; d_gene: TRBD2; abundance: -; j_gene: TRBJ2-2; CDR3nt: TGTGCCGCGGGGGGGGACACCGGGGAGCTGTTTTTT; CDR3aa: CAAGGDTGELFF
v_gene: TRBV27; d_gene: -; abundance: -; j_gene: TRBJ2-5; CDR3nt: TGTGCCAGCAGTCGATCGGGGATGGGCCAAGAGACCCAGTACTTC; CDR3aa: CASSRSGMGQETQYF
v_gene: TRBV5-5; d_gene: -; abundance: -; j_gene: TRBJ2-1; CDR3nt: TGTGCCAGCAGCTTGGCCGCGGACAATGAGCAGTTCTTC; CDR3aa: CASSLAADNEQFF
v_gene: TRBV5-6; d_gene: -; abundance: -; j_gene: TRBJ2-1; CDR3nt: TGTGCCAGCAGCTTGTGGGGCCTTAAGAATGAGCAGTTCTTC; CDR3aa: CASSLWGLKNEQFF
v_gene: TRBV28; d_gene: TRBD1; abundance: -; j_gene: TRBJ1-1; CDR3nt: TGTGCCAGCAGTACCTCCGGGACAGGAGGAACTGAAGCTTTCTTT; CDR3aa: CASSTSGTGGTEAFF
v_gene: TRBV7-9; d_gene: -; abundance: -; j_gene: TRBJ1-4; CDR3nt: TGTGCCAGCAGCTTAGGACCTCGGGACAACCGTATTGAGGAAGGAAAACTGTTTTTT; CDR3aa: CASSLGPRDNRIEEGKLFF
v_gene: TRBV4-1; d_gene: -; abundance: -; j_gene: TRBJ1-2; CDR3nt: TGCGCCAGCAGCCAAGAAATGAGAGGAGACTATGGCTACACCTTC; CDR3aa: CASSQEMRGDYGYTF
v_gene: TRBV11-2; d_gene: -; abundance: few; j_gene: TRBJ2-7; CDR3nt: TGTGCCAGCAGCCCCAACCAAGGGGGCGAGCAGTACTTC; CDR3aa: CASSPNQGGEQYF
v_gene: TRBV9; d_gene: -; abundance: -; j_gene: TRBJ1-2; CDR3nt: TGTGCCAGCAGCGTAGATGGGAACAGGGATGGCTACACCTTC; CDR3aa: CASSVDGNRDGYTF
v_gene: TRBV5-1; d_gene: -; abundance: -; j_gene: TRBJ2-7; CDR3nt: TGCGCCAGCAGGGCGGGCTACGAGCAGTACTTC; CDR3aa: CASRAGYEQYF
v_gene: TRBV6-6; d_gene: TRBD1; abundance: few; j_gene: TRBJ2-7; CDR3nt: TGTGCCAGCAGTCCGGGACAGGGGGCCTCCTACGAGCAGTACTTC; CDR3aa: CASSPGQGASYEQYF
v_gene: TRBV9; d_gene: TRBD1; abundance: -; j_gene: TRBJ2-3; CDR3nt: TGTGCCAGCAGCGTAGGGGTAGGGGGCAACACAGATACGCAGTATTTT; CDR3aa: CASSVGVGGNTDTQYF
v_gene: TRBV19; d_gene: TRBD1; abundance: once; j_gene: TRBJ2-3; CDR3nt: TGTGCCAGTAAGGACACAGGGGCAGAGGATACGCAGTATTTT; CDR3aa: CASKDTGAEDTQYF